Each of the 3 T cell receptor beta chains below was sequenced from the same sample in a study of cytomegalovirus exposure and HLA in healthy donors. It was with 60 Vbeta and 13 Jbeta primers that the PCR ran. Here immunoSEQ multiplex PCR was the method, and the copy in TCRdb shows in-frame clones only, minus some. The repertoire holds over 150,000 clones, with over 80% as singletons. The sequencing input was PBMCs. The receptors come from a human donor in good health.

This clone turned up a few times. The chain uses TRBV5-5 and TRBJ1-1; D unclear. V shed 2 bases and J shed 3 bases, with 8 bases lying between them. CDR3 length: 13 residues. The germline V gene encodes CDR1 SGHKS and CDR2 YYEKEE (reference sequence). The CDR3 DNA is TGTGCCAGCAGCTTATCGAGGGACACTGAAGCTTTCTTT. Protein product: CASSLSRDTEAFF.

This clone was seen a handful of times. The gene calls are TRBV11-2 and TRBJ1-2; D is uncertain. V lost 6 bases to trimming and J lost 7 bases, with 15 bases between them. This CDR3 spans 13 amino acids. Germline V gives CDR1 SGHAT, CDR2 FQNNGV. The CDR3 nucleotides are TGTGCCAGCAGAGAAGGGTGGGAGGGTGGCTACACCTTC. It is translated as CASREGWEGGYTF. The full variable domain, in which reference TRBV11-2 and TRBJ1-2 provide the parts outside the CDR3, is EAGVAQSPRYKIIEKRQSVAFWCNPISGHATLYWYQQILGQGPKLLIQFQNNGVVDDSQLPKDRFSAERLKGVDSTLKIQPAKLEDSAVYLCASREGWEGGYTFGSGTRLTVV.

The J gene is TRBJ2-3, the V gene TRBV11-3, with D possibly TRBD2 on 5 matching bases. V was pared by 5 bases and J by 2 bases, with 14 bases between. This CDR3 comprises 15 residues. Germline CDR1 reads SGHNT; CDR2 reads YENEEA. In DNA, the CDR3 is TGTGCCAGCAGCGCGGGCAACCCCAACACAGATACGCAGTATTTT. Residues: CASSAGNPNTDTQYF. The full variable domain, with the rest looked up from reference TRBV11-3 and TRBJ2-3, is EAGVVQSPRYKIIEKKQPVAFWCNPISGHNTLYWYLQNLGQGPELLIRYENEEAVDDSQLPKDRFSAERLKGVDSTLKIQPAELGDSAVYLCASSAGNPNTDTQYFGPGTRLTVL.